One and the same sample provided the 18 T cell receptor beta chains below, sequenced in a study of beta chain features in type 1 diabetes. Expressed TCRB transcripts were sequenced after all isolated RNA was converted to cDNA. Data came from immunoSEQ multiplex PCR; TCRdb stores just in-frame clones and leaves some out. The table has about 360,000 clones, 10% to 15% seen once. Sequenced sample: naive CD4+ T cells from blood. These receptor sequences come from a man aged 18 to 30 in good health.

This clone appeared a few times. V usage is TRBV25-1 and J usage is TRBJ1-5; perhaps TRBD1 as D (6 bases). Germline V gene data show CDR1 as MGHDK and CDR2 as SYGVNS. The ends were cut back, 5 bases at V and 2 bases at J, with 16 bases in the middle. The CDR3 runs 16 residues. The CDR3 nucleotides are TGTGCCAGCAGTCCCCGGACAGCAATGGGCAATCAGCCCCAGCATTTT. Its protein product is CASSPRTAMGNQPQHF. Complete variable domain (other parts from reference TRBV25-1 and TRBJ1-5): EADIYQTPRYLVIGTGKKITLECSQTMGHDKMYWYQQDPGMELHLIHYSYGVNSTEKGDLSSESTVSRIRTEHFPLTLESARPSHTSQYLCASSPRTAMGNQPQHFGDGTRLSIL.

This chain joins TRBV5-4 and TRBJ2-1, with 10 bases fitting TRBD2. Germline assignment: CDR1 SGHNT and CDR2 YYREEE (reference sequence). The V gene end was trimmed by 5 bases and the J gene end by 8 bases; junction bases not matched to a gene: 22. CDR3 length: 19 residues. The CDR3 region is CASSHKNRTQREGRHEQFF. The CDR3 DNA reads as TGTGCCAGCAGTCACAAAAACAGGACGCAGCGGGAGGGCCGCCATGAGCAGTTCTTC.

The chain's CDR3 is CASSYSRAGGADTQYF. The CDR3 nucleotides are TGTGCCAGCAGTTACTCTCGGGCGGGGGGGGCAGATACGCAGTATTTT. The V call is TRBV6-6, the J call TRBJ2-3, with TRBD2 identical over 9 bases. CDR3 length: 16 amino acids. Germline-derived CDR1 and CDR2 are MNHNY and SVGAGI (reference sequence). J was trimmed by 4 bases and V by 0 bases; bases with no gene match: 5.

CDR3: CASSSGQGAQIDTQYF. The CDR3 DNA follows: TGTGCCAGCAGTTCGGGACAGGGGGCGCAGATAGATACGCAGTATTTT. J is TRBJ2-3 and V is TRBV2; 12 bases agree with TRBD1. The junction had 8 bases not matched to a gene; V was cut back by 5 bases and J by 5 bases. The CDR3 is 16 amino acids. Germline V CDR1 and CDR2: SNHLY, FYNNEI.

In this sample, this clone turned up once. The chain joins TRBV28 to TRBJ2-7, with 7 bases fitting TRBD1. CDR1 and CDR2 from the germline V gene are MDHEN and SYDVKM. There are 14 residues in the CDR3. Germline trimming cut 7 bases from V and 6 bases from J; bases unmatched to any gene: 12. The CDR3 protein is CASKLPGTAGEQYF. In DNA, the CDR3 is TGTGCCAGCAAACTCCCCGGGACAGCCGGCGAGCAGTACTTC.

This clone was seen a handful of times. This sequence joins TRBV11-2 and TRBJ2-4; weak D call: TRBD2 (5 bases). Germline CDR1 and CDR2: SGHAT and FQNNGV. The CDR3 sequence is 14 residues long. V was clipped by 5 bases and J by 0 bases, with 8 bases between them. The CDR3 nucleotides read TGTGCCAGCAGCCGAGGACTAGCCAAAAACATTCAGTACTTC. Encoded protein: CASSRGLAKNIQYF. Full variable domain (outside the CDR3, taken from reference TRBV11-2 and TRBJ2-4): EAGVAQSPRYKIIEKRQSVAFWCNPISGHATLYWYQQILGQGPKLLIQFQNNGVVDDSQLPKDRFSAERLKGVDSTLKIQPAKLEDSAVYLCASSRGLAKNIQYFGAGTRLSVL.

The chain's CDR3 is CASSKGQISTGELFF. The CDR3 DNA reads as TGCGCCAGCAGCAAGGGACAGATCAGCACCGGGGAGCTGTTTTTT. V and J are TRBV5-1 and TRBJ2-2; TRBD1 matches 7 bases. This CDR3 region has 15 residues. Trimming took 4 bases from V and 4 from J; bases not matched to a gene: 7. Germline CDR1 reads SGHRS; CDR2 reads YFSETQ.

The chain carries TRBV20-1 and TRBJ2-1; 9 positions agree with TRBD1. The germline V gene has CDR1 DFQATT and CDR2 SNEGSKA (reference sequence). The V segment lost 8 bases and the J segment 8 bases; nucleotides outside the gene matches: 4. CDR3 length equals 11 residues. This CDR3 reads CSWTGEYEQFF. The CDR3 region has the DNA TGCAGTTGGACAGGGGAGTATGAGCAGTTCTTC.

The chain couples TRBV7-9 to TRBJ1-2, with TRBD1 identical over 7 bases. The V and J ends lost 5 bases and 4 bases, in that order; junction bases with no gene match: 4. CDR3 length equals 13 residues. Looked up from germline, CDR1 is SEHNR and CDR2 is FQNEAQ (reference sequence). The CDR3 DNA follows: TGTGCCAGCAGCCAGGACAGGCCCTATGGCTACACCTTC. It is translated as CASSQDRPYGYTF. The whole variable domain, remainder taken from reference TRBV7-9 and TRBJ1-2, is DTGVSQNPRHKITKRGQNVTFRCDPISEHNRLYWYRQTLGQGPEFLTYFQNEAQLEKSRLLSDRFSAERPKGSFSTLEIQRTEQGDSAMYLCASSQDRPYGYTFGSGTRLTVV.

This clone turned up a few times. The chain combines TRBV2 with TRBJ1-4; possibly TRBD1 for D (6 bases). The CDR3 extends over 14 amino acids. Germline CDR1 and CDR2: SNHLY and FYNNEI. V was pared by 6 bases and J by 11 bases, with 19 bases between. CDR3: CASRRTVGGAKLFF. As DNA, the CDR3 is TGTGCCAGCAGGCGCACAGTGGGGGGGGCCAAACTGTTTTTT.

J is TRBJ1-1 and V is TRBV30; perhaps TRBD1 as D (5 bases). Between the trimmed V and J ends, which lost 0 bases and 4 bases, there was a span of 12 bases. This CDR3 has 14 residues. CDR1 and CDR2 from the germline V gene are GTSNPN and SVGIG (reference sequence). The CDR3 nucleotides read TGTGCCTGGAGTGTACGGCGAAGGGGCACTGAAGCTTTCTTT. This translates into CAWSVRRRGTEAFF.

This clone has only a few counts. The gene calls are TRBV9 and TRBJ2-1; TRBD2 agrees at 9 bases. Germline V CDR1 and CDR2: SGDLS, YYNGEE. The CDR3 totals 17 residues. V trimming: 1 base; J trimming: 6 bases; junction bases outside the gene matches: 11. This chain's CDR3 is CASSVNPSGTAGNEQFF. In DNA form, the CDR3 reads TGTGCCAGCAGCGTAAATCCTAGCGGGACTGCGGGCAATGAGCAGTTCTTC.

This clone has only a few counts. CDR3 coding DNA: TGTGCCAGCAGTTTCCTAGCGGGGAGCTACGAGCAGTACTTC. Amino acid sequence: CASSFLAGSYEQYF. The chain links TRBV27 to TRBJ2-5; 9 bases are shared with TRBD2. The J call may not be correct, given that the DNA end is closer to TRBJ2-7. Looked up from germline, CDR1 is MNHEY and CDR2 is SMNVEV (reference sequence). The CDR3 sequence is 14 residues long.

This chain uses TRBV7-3 with TRBJ2-3; possibly TRBD2 for D (5 bases). The CDR3 is made up of 13 amino acids. Per germline, CDR1 SGHTA and CDR2 FQGTGA. V dropped 4 bases and J dropped 4 bases, with 9 bases sitting between them. The CDR3 loop reads CASSSRASDTQYF. The CDR3 region has the DNA TGTGCCAGCAGCTCGCGGGCCTCAGATACGCAGTATTTT.

The chain carries TRBV7-2 and TRBJ2-7; weak D call: TRBD2 (6 bases). The V gene's germline CDR1 is SGHTA and CDR2 FQGNSA. This CDR3 has 13 amino acids. V lost 5 bases and J lost 4, with 12 bases in between. The CDR3 loop is CASSPSGGYEQYF. The CDR3 nucleotides are TGTGCCAGCAGCCCAAGTGGAGGGTACGAGCAGTACTTC.

The J gene is TRBJ2-3, the V gene TRBV18, with D perhaps matching TRBD2 (5 bases). This CDR3 has 14 residues. Germline V gene lookup returns CDR1 KGHSH and CDR2 LQKENI. V lost 6 bases, J lost 0 bases, and 10 bases lay in between. The CDR3 sequence: CASSAGWSTDTQYF. The CDR3, as DNA: TGTGCCAGCTCTGCGGGTTGGAGCACAGATACGCAGTATTTT.

This chain uses TRBV4-2 with TRBJ1-1; 8 nucleotides agree with TRBD1. CDR1 and CDR2 from the germline V gene are LGHNA and YNFKEQ. This CDR3 region has 15 residues. The trim removed 5 bases at V and 2 bases at J, leaving 7 bases unmatched. CDR3 region: CASSIRQGTNTEAFF. CDR3 DNA: TGTGCCAGCAGCATTAGACAGGGGACCAACACTGAAGCTTTCTTT.

The CDR3 spells CASSPGLATDKDYEQYF. The CDR3 nucleotides are TGTGCCAGCAGCCCGGGACTAGCGACTGATAAAGACTACGAGCAGTACTTC. The chain employs TRBV28 and TRBJ2-7, with 10 bases matching TRBD2. Trimming at V came to 6 bases and at J to 3 bases, leaving 14 bases not matched to a gene. Germline assignment: CDR1 MDHEN and CDR2 SYDVKM. The CDR3 extends over 17 amino acids.